The rows below give T cell receptor beta chains drawn from one sample of a study of early T cells in non-severe SARS-CoV-2 infection. TCRdb processed the 5' RACE reads anew with MiXCR; each CDR3 protein has one entry. The sample holds some 87,000 distinct CDR3 sequences; approximately 14% are singletons and the top ten take under 1.5%. Sequencing was done on a sample of whole blood. The receptors were sampled from an adult who was a healthcare worker with PCR-confirmed SARS-CoV-2 infection or an uninfected control (not recorded which). Each CDR3 is given with its conserved first and last residue. The D gene is left open where the match is weak. A row's size may be missing; if present it is once, few, many or a size class.

V	D	size	J	DNA	CDR3
TRBV5-4	.	.	TRBJ2-5	TGTGCCAGCAGCGCGTGGGGGGCGGTAGAGACCCAGTACTTC	CASSAWGAVETQYF
TRBV29-1	.	few	TRBJ1-2	TGCAGCGTATCCTTATACTATGGCTACACCTTC	CSVSLYYGYTF
TRBV12-3/TRBV12-4	.	few	TRBJ1-2	TGTGCCAGCAGTTTAGCCCCTCTGGGGGAGAATGGCTACACCTTC	CASSLAPLGENGYTF
TRBV5-5	TRBD1	many	TRBJ1-2	TGTGCCAGCAGTTCCGGACAGGGTAGGACCTTC	CASSSGQGRTF
TRBV20-1	TRBD2	few	TRBJ2-1	TGCAGTGCAAACTCGGGACTATATAGCAATGAGCAGTTCTTC	CSANSGLYSNEQFF
TRBV12-3/TRBV12-4	TRBD2	.	TRBJ2-3	TGTGCCAGCAGTTTACGGACACTAGCGGGGTCGGTTGATACGCAGTATTTT	CASSLRTLAGSVDTQYF
TRBV4-1	.	.	TRBJ2-2	TGCGCCAGCAGCCACGGGGCCACCGGGGAGCTGTTTTTT	CASSHGATGELFF
TRBV12-3/TRBV12-4	TRBD1	.	TRBJ1-3	TGTGCCAGCAGTTACGGAAGGGGGCCAGGAAACACCATATATTTT	CASSYGRGPGNTIYF
TRBV13	TRBD1	many	TRBJ1-6	TGTGCCAGCAGCTCCACAGGGGGCTTTAATTCACCCCTCCACTTT	CASSSTGGFNSPLHF
TRBV5-4	.	many	TRBJ2-3	TGTGCCAGCAGCTTTTTGGGTGAAAATACGCAGTATTTT	CASSFLGENTQYF
TRBV9	.	.	TRBJ2-5	TGTGCCAGCAGCCCCAGAGGGGGGGTCGAGACCCAGTACTTC	CASSPRGGVETQYF
TRBV11-2	.	few	TRBJ2-2	TGTGCCAGCAGCTTAGCACAGAACACCGGGGAGCTGTTTTTT	CASSLAQNTGELFF
TRBV14	.	many	TRBJ1-2	TGTGCCAGCAGCCAAGATCCTCGCAACAACTATGGCTACACCTTC	CASSQDPRNNYGYTF
TRBV6-1	.	.	TRBJ2-6	TGTGCCAGCAGTGTTCGTTCTCCGGGATCTGGGGCCAACGTCCTGACTTTC	CASSVRSPGSGANVLTF
TRBV29-1	.	.	TRBJ2-5	TGCAGCGTCGACAGGGAGACCCAGTACTTC	CSVDRETQYF
TRBV3-1	.	.	TRBJ2-3	TGTGCCAGCAGCCAAGGGAATGTCAGGGGGGCGGATACGCAGTATTTT	CASSQGNVRGADTQYF
TRBV7-9	.	many	TRBJ2-7	TGTGCCAGCAGCCACCCACGGGGTTACGAGCAGTACTTC	CASSHPRGYEQYF
TRBV5-6	.	many	TRBJ1-1	TGTGCCAGCAGCTTCTCGGAGAACACTGAAGCTTTCTTT	CASSFSENTEAFF
TRBV5-1	.	few	TRBJ2-2	TGCGCCAGCAGCTTGGAGGGTCTGGGGCAGCTGTTTTTT	CASSLEGLGQLFF
TRBV11-2	.	.	TRBJ2-7	TGTGCCAGCAGCTCCTCGTCGTTCGGATTTGTGGGGGCCCGATACGAGCAGTACTTC	CASSSSSFGFVGARYEQYF
TRBV20-1	TRBD1	.	TRBJ2-3	TGCAGTGCCGTCCGGGACAGGGGCACAGATACGCAGTATTTT	CSAVRDRGTDTQYF
TRBV23-1	.	.	TRBJ1-5	TGCGCCAGCTCCGCAGGCTTCAATCAGCCCCAGCATTTT	CASSAGFNQPQHF
TRBV7-3	.	many	TRBJ2-5	TGTGCCAGCAGCCCCGGGGCGGTTAGAAAGGGGTTCGAGACCCAGTACTTC	CASSPGAVRKGFETQYF
TRBV5-6	.	few	TRBJ2-7	TGTGCCAGCAGCGGAAACTACGAGCAGTACTTC	CASSGNYEQYF
TRBV25-1	TRBD1	.	TRBJ2-7	TGTGCCAGCTCCGGGACAGCGTACTACGAGCAGTACTTC	CASSGTAYYEQYF
TRBV10-2	.	.	TRBJ2-7	TGCGCCAGCAGTGATCGGCGTGACGAGCAGTACTTC	CASSDRRDEQYF
TRBV11-2	.	few	TRBJ1-3	TGTGCCAGCAGTTCCCTTCAGGGTTCTGGAAACACCATATATTTT	CASSSLQGSGNTIYF
TRBV20-1	TRBD2	.	TRBJ2-7	TGCAGTGCTCGCCTTAGCGGGGGGTACTACGAGCAGTACTTC	CSARLSGGYYEQYF
TRBV5-1	.	many	TRBJ1-4	TGCGCCAGCAGCTTGGCGGGTGAAAAACTGTTTTTT	CASSLAGEKLFF
TRBV20-1	TRBD2	many	TRBJ2-1	TGCAGTGCCACAGATAGCGGGGGGCGCTCCTACAATGAGCAGTTCTTC	CSATDSGGRSYNEQFF
TRBV2	.	many	TRBJ2-5	TGTGCCAGCAGCGAGAGGGAGACCCAGTACTTC	CASSERETQYF
TRBV12-3/TRBV12-4	TRBD1	many	TRBJ1-1	TGTGCCAGCAGTTTAACGCAGGGGGCGAGGGGCGACACTGAAGCTTTCTTT	CASSLTQGARGDTEAFF
TRBV7-2	.	.	TRBJ1-1	TGTGCCAGCAGCTTGGTGTCAGTCGCTGAAGCTTTCTTT	CASSLVSVAEAFF
TRBV30	.	many	TRBJ1-2	TGTGCCTGGAGGGAAGACTATGGCTACACCTTC	CAWREDYGYTF
TRBV2	.	.	TRBJ2-7	TGTGCCCGCAGGGTTGTTTCCGGCTACGAGCAGTACTTC	CARRVVSGYEQYF
TRBV14	.	many	TRBJ1-1	TGTGCCAGCAGCCATAGAGGGCACGGCACTGAAGCTTTCTTT	CASSHRGHGTEAFF
TRBV3-1	.	few	TRBJ2-3	TGTGCCAGCAGCCCGTGGGGCAGGGAAGATACGCAGTATTTT	CASSPWGREDTQYF
TRBV14	TRBD2	many	TRBJ2-3	TGTGCCAGCAGCCACCGACTAGCGGGGAGCACAGATACGCAGTATTTT	CASSHRLAGSTDTQYF
TRBV10-3	.	.	TRBJ1-2	TGTGCCATCAGTGAGAGGACGGAGGTGGTTGACACCTTC	CAISERTEVVDTF
TRBV18	.	many	TRBJ1-5	TGTGCCAGCTCACCTTCTGCAGGCAATCAGCCCCAGCATTTT	CASSPSAGNQPQHF
TRBV20-1	TRBD2	.	TRBJ2-5	TGCAGTGCTAGTAGGGGACTAGCGGGGCGGTTGGAGACCCAGTACTTC	CSASRGLAGRLETQYF
TRBV29-1	.	few	TRBJ2-4	TGCAGCGTTGTTGGGGGGAAAGGGGACATTCAGTACTTC	CSVVGGKGDIQYF
TRBV12-3/TRBV12-4	.	many	TRBJ1-1	TGTGCCAGCAGTTTAGTACCGAACACTGAAGCTTTCTTT	CASSLVPNTEAFF
TRBV28	.	many	TRBJ1-2	TGTGCCAGCAGTTTAAGTCGACCCTCCAGCTATGGCTACACCTTC	CASSLSRPSSYGYTF
TRBV5-1	.	.	TRBJ2-1	TGCGCCAGCAGCTTGGGCAGGGGTGAAGGAAGATGGGTCTTC	CASSLGRGEGRWVF
TRBV18	TRBD1	.	TRBJ1-1	TGTGCCAGCTCACCCCTGGGACAGGATGCGAAAGCTTTCTTT	CASSPLGQDAKAFF
TRBV20-1	.	.	TRBJ2-1	TGCAGTGCTAGAGTCGGGGGGCGTAGGGAGTTCTTC	CSARVGGRREFF
TRBV12-5	TRBD2	few	TRBJ2-1	TGTGCTAATGAACTTCAGCGGGGGCTCTACAATGAGCAGTTCTTC	CANELQRGLYNEQFF
TRBV11-2	TRBD1	many	TRBJ1-1	TGTGCCAGCAGCTCACCAAGGACAGGGCTGACTGAAGCTTTCTTT	CASSSPRTGLTEAFF
TRBV11-2	.	.	TRBJ1-1	TGTGCCAGCAGCCCGGCAGGGCGGTTGGGCACTGAAGCTTTCTTT	CASSPAGRLGTEAFF
TRBV4-3	TRBD1	many	TRBJ1-4	TGCGCCAGCAGCCAAACTCCTCACCGGGACAGCTATAATGAAAAACTGTTTTTT	CASSQTPHRDSYNEKLFF
TRBV10-1	.	.	TRBJ1-4	TGCGCCAGCAGTCAGGGGCCGGAGGAAAAACTGTTTTTT	CASSQGPEEKLFF
TRBV6-2/TRBV6-3	.	.	TRBJ2-7	TGTGCCAGCAGTACCTCCTGGGGCTACGAGCAGTACTTC	CASSTSWGYEQYF
TRBV7-9	.	few	TRBJ2-3	TGTGCCAGCAGGGCGATCAGGCGGGGTCGCACAGATACGCAGTATTTT	CASRAIRRGRTDTQYF
TRBV29-1	.	many	TRBJ1-1	TGCAGCGTCCCGAGGGGGACTGAAGCTTTCTTT	CSVPRGTEAFF
TRBV11-2	.	few	TRBJ1-1	TGTGCCAACAGCTTAGTTAAGGGCAGAAACACTGAAGCTTTCTTT	CANSLVKGRNTEAFF
TRBV10-3	.	many	TRBJ2-7	TGTGCCATCAGTGATGACACCTACGAGCAGTACTTC	CAISDDTYEQYF